This T cell receptor (beta chain) was captured in a study of cytomegalovirus exposure and HLA in healthy donors. Broader study findings: Some highly shared sequence variants likely arose as a pipeline artifact. Across HLA loci, a later analysis found differing TCR association rates, with DRB1 most and HLA-C fewest.

Primers: 60 Vbeta forward and 13 Jbeta reverse. Assay used: immunoSEQ multiplex PCR; TCRdb lists only in-frame clones, some missing. The sample holds 100,000 to 150,000 clones, 75% to 85% seen once. Germline V gene data show CDR1 as KGHSH and CDR2 as LQKENI. The CDR3 sequence is 14 residues long. The V and J ends lost 3 bases and 0 bases respectively, with 8 bases between them. A note on this clone: Its antigen is as yet unknown.

The receptor's source is a woman aged 35 to 49 in good health and CMV-seropositive. The chain carries TRBV18 and TRBJ1-1; D gene unclear. The specimen was PBMCs. Here the CDR3 reads CASSPSVMNTEAFF. In DNA form, the CDR3 reads TGTGCCAGCTCACCTTCAGTAATGAACACTGAAGCTTTCTTT.